This TCR beta chain was captured by sequencing in a study of Tregs in tolerant kidney transplant recipients. Related graft donors supplied nonmyeloablative bone marrow transplants, and mixed chimerism was transient. The repertoire was sequenced with immunoSEQ multiplex PCR; TCRdb's copy has only in-frame clones and lacks some. The sample consists of about 52,000 clones, around 90% of them appearing once. Sequences were derived from CD8+ T cells from blood (PBMCs), sampled 24 months after the transplant. The sequence came from a human patient who received a combined kidney and bone marrow transplant. Some T cells may be the graft donor's.

CDR3 sequence (DNA): TGTGCCAGCTGGGTTGACAGGGGGGCCTGCTACACCTTC. Protein product: CASWVDRGACYTF. The chain combines TRBV2 with TRBJ1-2; the match to TRBD1 covers 9 bases. With V trimmed by 8 bases and J by 9 bases, 10 bases remained unmatched. CDR3 length: 13 amino acids. CDR1 is SNHLY, CDR2 FYNNEI, per germline.